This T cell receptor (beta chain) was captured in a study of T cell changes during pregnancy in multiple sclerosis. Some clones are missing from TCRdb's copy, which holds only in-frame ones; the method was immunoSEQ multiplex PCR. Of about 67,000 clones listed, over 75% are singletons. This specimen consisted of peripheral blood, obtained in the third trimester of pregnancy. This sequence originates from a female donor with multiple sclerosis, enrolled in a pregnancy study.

CDR3 sequence (DNA): TGTGCCAGCAGTTTATATGGTTCAGCGGGAGGGCCTAATGAGCAGTTCTTC. This encodes CASSLYGSAGGPNEQFF. This chain joins TRBV27 and TRBJ2-1, with TRBD2 identical over 10 bases. The CDR3 loop spans 17 amino acids. Germline CDR1 is MNHEY and CDR2 is SMNVEV (reference sequence). After removal of 1 base from V and 7 bases from J, the junction contained 10 bases not matched to a gene.